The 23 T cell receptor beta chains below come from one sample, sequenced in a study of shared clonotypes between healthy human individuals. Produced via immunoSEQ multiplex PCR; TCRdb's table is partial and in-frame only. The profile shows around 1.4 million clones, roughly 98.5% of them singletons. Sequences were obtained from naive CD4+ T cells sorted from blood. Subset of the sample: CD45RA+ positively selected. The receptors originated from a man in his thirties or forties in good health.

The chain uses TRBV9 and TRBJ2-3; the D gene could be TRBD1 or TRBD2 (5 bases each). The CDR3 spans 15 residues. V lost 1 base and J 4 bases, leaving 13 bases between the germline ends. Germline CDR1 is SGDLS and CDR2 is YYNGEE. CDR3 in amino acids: CASSVLSRGPDTQYF. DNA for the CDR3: TGTGCCAGCAGCGTATTGAGTCGGGGCCCAGATACGCAGTATTTT.

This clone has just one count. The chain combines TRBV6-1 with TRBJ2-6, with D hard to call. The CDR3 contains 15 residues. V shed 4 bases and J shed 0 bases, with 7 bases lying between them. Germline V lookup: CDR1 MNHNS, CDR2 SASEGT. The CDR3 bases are TGTGCCAGCAGTGTAGTGGGCTCTGGGGCCAACGTCCTGACTTTC. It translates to CASSVVGSGANVLTF.

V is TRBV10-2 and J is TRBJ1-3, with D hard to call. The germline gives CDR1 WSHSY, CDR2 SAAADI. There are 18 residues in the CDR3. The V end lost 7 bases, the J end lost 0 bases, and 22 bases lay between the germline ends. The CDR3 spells CASNGETATQSSGNTIYF. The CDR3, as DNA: TGCGCCAGCAACGGAGAAACGGCGACCCAGAGCTCTGGAAACACCATATATTTT.

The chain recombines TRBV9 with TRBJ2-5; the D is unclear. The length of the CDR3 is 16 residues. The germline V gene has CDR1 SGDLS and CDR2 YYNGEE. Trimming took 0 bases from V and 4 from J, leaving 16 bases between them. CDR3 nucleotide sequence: TGTGCCAGCAGCGTAGCTGTATTAACGGGTACAGAGACCCAGTACTTC. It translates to CASSVAVLTGTETQYF.

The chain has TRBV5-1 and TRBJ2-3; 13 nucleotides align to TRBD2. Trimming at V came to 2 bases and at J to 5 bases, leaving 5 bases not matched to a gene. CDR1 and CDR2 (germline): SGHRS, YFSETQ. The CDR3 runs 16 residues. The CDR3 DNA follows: TGCGCCAGCAGCTTAACCGGGACTAGCGGGATAGATACGCAGTATTTT. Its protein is CASSLTGTSGIDTQYF.

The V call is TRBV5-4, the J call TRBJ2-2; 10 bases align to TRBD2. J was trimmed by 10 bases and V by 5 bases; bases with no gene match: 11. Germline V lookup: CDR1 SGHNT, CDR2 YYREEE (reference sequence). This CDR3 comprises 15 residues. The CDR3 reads CASRIGTSEISELFF. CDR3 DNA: TGTGCCAGCAGAATTGGGACTAGCGAGATATCGGAGCTGTTTTTT.

For the CDR3, the DNA is TGTGCCAGCAGTGCAGGGGGCGCTCCCTATGGCTACACCTTC. Protein product: CASSAGGAPYGYTF. V is TRBV6-1 and J is TRBJ1-2; TRBD1 agrees at 8 bases. This CDR3 has 14 residues. J was trimmed by 4 bases and V by 4 bases; bases with no gene match: 5. Looked up from germline, CDR1 is MNHNS and CDR2 is SASEGT.

The CDR3 loop is CASSPDPSVGGTPYEQYF. As DNA, the CDR3 is TGTGCCAGCTCACCTGATCCGTCGGTGGGAGGAACTCCCTACGAGCAGTACTTC. The chain links TRBV18 to TRBJ2-7; perhaps TRBD2 as D (6 bases). V lost 3 bases, J lost 2 bases, and 23 bases lay in between. The CDR3 is 18 amino acids. Per the germline V gene, CDR1 is KGHSH and CDR2 is LQKENI.

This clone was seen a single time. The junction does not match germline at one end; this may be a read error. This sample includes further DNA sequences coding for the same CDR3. The CDR3 is CASSYVENTEAFF. The CDR3 region has the DNA TGTGCCAGCAGTTACGTGGAGAACACTGAAGCCTTCTTT. The V call is TRBV6-5, the J call TRBJ1-1, with no clear D. Per germline, CDR1 MNHEY and CDR2 SVGAGI. CDR3 length: 13 residues.

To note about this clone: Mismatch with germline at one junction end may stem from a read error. In DNA, the CDR3 is TGTGCCAGCAGCGAAGGGTCCGGTAGGCCCCAGCATTTT. This translates into CASSEGSGRPQHF. This chain uses TRBV2 with TRBJ1-5, with D hard to call. Germline V gene sequence: CDR1 SNHLY, CDR2 FYNNEI. The CDR3 sequence is 13 residues long. The full variable domain, rest sourced from reference TRBV2 and TRBJ1-5, is EPEVTQTPSHQVTQMGQEVILRCVPISNHLYFYWYRQILGQKVEFLVSFYNNEISEKSEIFDDQFSVERPDGSNFTLKIRSTKLEDSAMYFCASSEGSGRPQHFGDGTRLSIL.

The CDR3 loop reads CASSLVGGTPQETQYF. For the CDR3, the DNA is TGCGCCAGCAGCTTGGTTGGGGGGACCCCTCAAGAGACCCAGTACTTC. J is TRBJ2-5 and V is TRBV5-1, with D tentatively TRBD2 (6 bases). The V gene's germline CDR1 is SGHRS and CDR2 YFSETQ. The length of the CDR3 is 16 residues. V shed 0 bases and J shed 2 bases, with 14 bases lying between them.

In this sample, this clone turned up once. The CDR3 DNA is TGTGCCAGCAGCCAGGACGGCAATCAGCCCCAGCATTTT. It yields the protein CASSQDGNQPQHF. The rearrangement joins TRBV6-5 to TRBJ1-5; D not certain. This CDR3 has 13 amino acids. V was shortened by 6 bases and J by 2 bases, with 8 bases between the two germline ends. Germline V CDR1 and CDR2: MNHEY, SVGAGI.

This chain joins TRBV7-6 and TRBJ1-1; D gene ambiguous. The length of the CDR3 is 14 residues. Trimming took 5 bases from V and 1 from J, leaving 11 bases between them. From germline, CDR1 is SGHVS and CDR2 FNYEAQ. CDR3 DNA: TGTGCCAGCAGCCCAAACCGGGGGAACACTGAAGCTTTCTTT. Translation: CASSPNRGNTEAFF.

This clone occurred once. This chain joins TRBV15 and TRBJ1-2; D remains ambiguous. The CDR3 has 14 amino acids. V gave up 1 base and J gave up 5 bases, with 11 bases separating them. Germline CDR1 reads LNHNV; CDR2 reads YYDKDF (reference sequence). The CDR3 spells CATSRGEREYGYTF. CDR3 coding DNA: TGTGCCACCAGCAGAGGGGAGAGGGAATATGGCTACACCTTC.

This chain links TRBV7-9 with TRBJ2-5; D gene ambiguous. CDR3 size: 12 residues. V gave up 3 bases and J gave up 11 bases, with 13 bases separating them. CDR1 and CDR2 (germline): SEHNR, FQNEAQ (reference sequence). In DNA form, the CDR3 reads TGTGCCAGCAGCTTGTATCGGTCACCTCAGTACTTC. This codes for CASSLYRSPQYF.

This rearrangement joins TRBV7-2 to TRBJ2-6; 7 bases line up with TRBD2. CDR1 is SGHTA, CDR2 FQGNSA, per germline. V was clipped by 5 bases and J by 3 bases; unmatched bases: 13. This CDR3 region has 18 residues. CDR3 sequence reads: CASSPQGGRGVGANVLTF. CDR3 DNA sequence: TGTGCCAGCAGCCCCCAGGGAGGGAGAGGTGTTGGGGCCAACGTCCTGACTTTC.

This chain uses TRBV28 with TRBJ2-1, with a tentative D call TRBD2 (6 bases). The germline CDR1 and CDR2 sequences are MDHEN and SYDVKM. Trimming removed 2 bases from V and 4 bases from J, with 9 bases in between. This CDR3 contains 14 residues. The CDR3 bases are TGTGCCAGCAGTTTAGCTAGCGCATACAATGAGCAGTTCTTC. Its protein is CASSLASAYNEQFF. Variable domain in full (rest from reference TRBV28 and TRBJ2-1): DVKVTQSSRYLVKRTGEKVFLECVQDMDHENMFWYRQDPGLGLRLIYFSYDVKMKEKGDIPEGYSVSREKKERFSLILESASTNQTSMYLCASSLASAYNEQFFGPGTRLTVL.

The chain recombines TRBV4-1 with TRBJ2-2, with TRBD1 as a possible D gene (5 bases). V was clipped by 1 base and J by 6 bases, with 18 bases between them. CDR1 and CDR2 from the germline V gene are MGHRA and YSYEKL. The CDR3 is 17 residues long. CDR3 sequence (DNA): TGCGCCAGCAGCCAAGGTCCAGGACAACTGTCCCCCGGGGAGCTGTTTTTT. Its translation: CASSQGPGQLSPGELFF.

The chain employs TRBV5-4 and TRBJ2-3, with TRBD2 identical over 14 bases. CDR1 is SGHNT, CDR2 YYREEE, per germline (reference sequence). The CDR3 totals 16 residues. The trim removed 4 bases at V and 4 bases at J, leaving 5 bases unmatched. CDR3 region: CASSVGLAGVADTQYF. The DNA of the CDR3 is TGTGCCAGCAGCGTGGGACTAGCGGGAGTTGCAGATACGCAGTATTTT.

CDR3 sequence reads: CASSFRGNNGTGELFF. CDR3 DNA: TGTGCCAGCAGCTTCAGGGGAAACAATGGCACCGGGGAGCTGTTTTTT. This chain joins TRBV7-9 and TRBJ2-2, with D maybe TRBD1 (6 bases). Trimming shortened V by 3 bases and J by 4 bases, and 15 bases separated the two germline ends. Germline V lookup: CDR1 SEHNR, CDR2 FQNEAQ (reference sequence). CDR3 size: 16 residues.

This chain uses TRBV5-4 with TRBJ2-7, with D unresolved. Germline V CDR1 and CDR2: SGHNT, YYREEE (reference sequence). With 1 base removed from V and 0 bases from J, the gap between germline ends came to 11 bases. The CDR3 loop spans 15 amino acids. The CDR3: CASSLWTQSSYEQYF. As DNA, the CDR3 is TGTGCCAGCAGCTTGTGGACCCAAAGCTCCTACGAGCAGTACTTC.

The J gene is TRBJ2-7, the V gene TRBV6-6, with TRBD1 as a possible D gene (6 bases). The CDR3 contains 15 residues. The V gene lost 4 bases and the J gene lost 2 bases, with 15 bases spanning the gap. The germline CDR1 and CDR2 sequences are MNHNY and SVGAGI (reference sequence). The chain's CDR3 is CASSSSTGTPYEQYF. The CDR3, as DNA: TGTGCCAGCAGTTCGTCGACCGGGACACCCTACGAGCAGTACTTC.

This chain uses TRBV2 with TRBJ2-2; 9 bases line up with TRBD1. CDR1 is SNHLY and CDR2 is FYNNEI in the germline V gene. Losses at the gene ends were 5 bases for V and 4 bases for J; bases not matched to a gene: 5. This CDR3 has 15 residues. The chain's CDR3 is CASSLTGGATGELFF. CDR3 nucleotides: TGTGCCAGCAGTTTGACAGGGGGGGCCACCGGGGAGCTGTTTTTT.